The 29 T cell receptor beta chains given below trace back to one sample, sequenced in a study of control samples from healthy donors and cancer patients. Generated by immunoSEQ multiplex PCR, the TCRdb table keeps only in-frame clones and is missing some. Of around 30,000 clones listed, about 88% were seen once; the top ten hold 1.5% to 2%. The sample taken for sequencing was PBMCs. These receptor sequences come from a woman aged 40 to 49 with lung cancer.

The genes are TRBV7-9 and TRBJ1-1; no firm D call. The CDR3 is 14 amino acids. Germline-derived CDR1 and CDR2 are SEHNR and FQNEAQ (reference sequence). V was shortened by 1 base and J by 0 bases, with 6 bases between the two germline ends. CDR3 in amino acids: CASSLGEVNTEAFF. The CDR3, as DNA: TGTGCCAGCAGCTTAGGGGAAGTGAACACTGAAGCTTTCTTT.

This clone was detected only once. The chain is built from TRBV6-5 and TRBJ1-2; 10 bases align to TRBD1. The CDR3 extends over 15 amino acids. Trimming at V came to 5 bases and at J to 1 base, leaving 4 bases not matched to a gene. The germline gives CDR1 MNHEY, CDR2 SVGAGI. DNA for the CDR3: TGTGCCAGCAGTAACTGGGACAGGGGTAACTATGGCTACACCTTC. It yields the protein CASSNWDRGNYGYTF.

The genes are TRBV10-1 and TRBJ1-5; no reliable D call. With 6 bases removed from V and 0 bases from J, the gap between germline ends came to 12 bases. There are 15 residues in the CDR3. Germline values: CDR1 WNHNN, CDR2 SYGVQD (reference sequence). CDR3 in amino acids: CASSRNFLSNQPQHF. CDR3 nucleotide sequence: TGCGCCAGCAGCCGAAACTTCCTTAGCAATCAGCCCCAGCATTTT.

This clone has only one observation. The genes are TRBV4-3 and TRBJ1-3, with D unclear. Trimming pared 0 bases from V and 0 bases from J, leaving 9 bases between. In germline, CDR1 is LGHNA, CDR2 YSLEER. The CDR3 is made up of 16 amino acids. CDR3 residues: CASSQEAGSSGNTIYF. The CDR3 DNA reads TGCGCCAGCAGCCAAGAGGCTGGCAGCTCTGGAAACACCATATATTTT.

The gene calls are TRBV6-2 or TRBV6-3 and TRBJ1-5; D unclear. V lost 0 bases to trimming and J lost 3 bases, with 18 bases between them. The V gene's germline CDR1 is MNHEY and CDR2 SVGEGT. CDR3 length equals 18 residues. CDR3 DNA sequence: TGTGCCAGCAGTTACTCGATTAGAGACTCTCGGCCCAATCAGCCCCAGCATTTT. Residues: CASSYSIRDSRPNQPQHF.

The chain has TRBV10-1 and TRBJ2-1, with D possibly being TRBD2 (7 bases). Trimming shortened V by 7 bases and J by 3 bases, and 13 bases separated the two germline ends. The germline V gene has CDR1 WNHNN and CDR2 SYGVQD (reference sequence). This CDR3 has 14 residues. CDR3 in DNA: TGCGCCAGCACCGGAGGGGGGGACTACAATGAGCAGTTCTTC. Protein sequence: CASTGGGDYNEQFF.

The chain employs TRBV5-6 and TRBJ1-1; D possibly corresponds to TRBD1 (5 bases). Germline assignment: CDR1 SGHDT and CDR2 YYEEEE. The V end lost 2 bases, the J end lost 8 bases, and 13 bases lay between the germline ends. This CDR3 contains 13 residues. CDR3 in DNA: TGTGCCAGCAGCTTTTTCGGGGGGGACGAAGCTTTCTTT. This codes for CASSFFGGDEAFF.

This chain connects TRBV7-3 to TRBJ2-2; D is unresolved. CDR3 size: 14 residues. CDR1 SGHTA and CDR2 FQGTGA come from the germline V gene. Trimming removed 2 bases at V and 2 bases at J, with 6 bases between. The CDR3 spells CASSLFRNTGELFF. CDR3 coding DNA: TGTGCCAGCAGCTTATTCCGAAACACCGGGGAGCTGTTTTTT. The whole variable domain, filled in from reference TRBV7-3 and TRBJ2-2, reads GAGVSQTPSNKVTEKGKYVELRCDPISGHTALYWYRQSLGQGPEFLIYFQGTGAADDSGLPNDRFFAVRPEGSVSTLKIQRTERGDSAVYLCASSLFRNTGELFFGEGSRLTVL.

In its sample, this clone was seen a few times. This chain joins TRBV7-9 and TRBJ1-5, with no clear D. V shed 5 bases and J shed 5 bases, with 13 bases lying between them. CDR1 is SEHNR, CDR2 FQNEAQ, per germline (reference sequence). The CDR3 has 14 residues. The CDR3: CASSLGGSDQPQHF. CDR3 DNA: TGTGCCAGCAGCCTCGGAGGGAGCGATCAGCCCCAGCATTTT.

The rearrangement links TRBV6-2 or TRBV6-3 to TRBJ1-1; D remains unclear. Germline CDR1 and CDR2: MNHEY and SVGEGT. The CDR3 loop spans 14 amino acids. V gave up 2 bases and J gave up 2 bases, with 9 bases separating them. CDR3 in DNA: TGTGCCAGCAGTTACACAGCTAGCAACACTGAAGCTTTCTTT. Encoded protein: CASSYTASNTEAFF.

V is TRBV6-5 and J is TRBJ1-2; maybe TRBD1 (5 bases). Trimming stripped 5 bases from V and 4 bases from J, with 11 bases between. The CDR3 loop spans 13 amino acids. Germline values: CDR1 MNHEY, CDR2 SVGAGI. CDR3 bases: TGTGCCAGCAGTAGGGACGAAGGCTATGGCTACACCTTC. It specifies CASSRDEGYGYTF.

This clone was seen only a few times. The rearrangement joins TRBV2 to TRBJ2-7, with 9 positions matching TRBD1. V lost 7 bases to trimming and J lost 5 bases; unmatched junction nucleotides: 9. The germline V gene encodes CDR1 SNHLY and CDR2 FYNNEI. The length of the CDR3 is 14 residues. The CDR3 region is CASMPGQGHHEQYF. The CDR3 nucleotides are TGTGCCAGCATGCCGGGACAGGGTCACCACGAGCAGTACTTC.

This clone has just a few counts. The rearrangement links TRBV5-8 to TRBJ1-2; the D is unclear. With 7 bases removed from V and 6 bases from J, the gap between germline ends came to 16 bases. CDR1 and CDR2 (germline): SGHTS, YDEGEE. This CDR3 spans 13 amino acids. The CDR3 DNA reads TGTGCCAGCCGCAACCGAGGGAGAGATGGCTACACCTTC. Its protein is CASRNRGRDGYTF. Combining the CDR3 with reference TRBV5-8 and TRBJ1-2 gives the whole variable domain EAGVTQSPTHLIKTRGQQATLRCSPISGHTSVYWYQQALGLGLQFLLWYDEGEERNRGNFPPRFSGRQFPNYSSELNVNALELEDSALYLCASRNRGRDGYTFGSGTRLTVV.

This chain joins TRBV4-1 and TRBJ2-1, with D uncertain. The CDR3 is 13 amino acids. Germline CDR1 and CDR2: MGHRA and YSYEKL. Deletions cut 0 bases from V and 13 bases from J, with 13 bases between. The CDR3 reads CASSQEPHVSQFF. CDR3 nucleotides: TGCGCCAGCAGCCAAGAGCCGCACGTATCTCAGTTCTTC.

The V gene is TRBV6-1, the J gene TRBJ1-2; D perhaps matches TRBD1 (6 bases). The V and J ends lost 3 bases and 7 bases respectively, with 12 bases between them. The CDR3 runs to 13 residues. The germline V gene encodes CDR1 MNHNS and CDR2 SASEGT. As DNA, the CDR3 is TGTGCCAGCAGTGAGATGGGGACAACTGGCTACACCTTC. Protein product: CASSEMGTTGYTF.

This chain links TRBV7-6 with TRBJ1-4, with 11 bases aligning to TRBD1. The CDR3 spans 18 residues. In germline, CDR1 is SGHVS, CDR2 FNYEAQ. Germline trimming cut 5 bases from V and 0 bases from J; bases unmatched to any gene: 8. The CDR3 here is CASSLRTGGPATNEKLFF. The DNA of the CDR3 is TGTGCCAGCAGCCTTCGGACAGGGGGCCCTGCAACTAATGAAAAACTGTTTTTT.

The chain recombines TRBV5-6 with TRBJ1-4; 8 bases agree with TRBD1. V shed 4 bases and J 4 bases; nucleotides not matched to a gene: 6. The germline gives CDR1 SGHDT, CDR2 YYEEEE. The CDR3 sequence is 15 residues long. CDR3 nucleotides: TGTGCCAGCAGCGCACACAGGGGGTTTAATGAAAAACTGTTTTTT. Translated, it gives CASSAHRGFNEKLFF.

V gene TRBV5-1 combines with J gene TRBJ2-1; D is unresolved. The CDR3 spans 15 residues. The ends were cut back, 0 bases at V and 4 bases at J, with 11 bases in the middle. Germline values: CDR1 SGHRS, CDR2 YFSETQ. In DNA form, the CDR3 reads TGCGCCAGCAGCTTGGAGCGAGCCCGGTACAATGAGCAGTTCTTC. Its translation is CASSLERARYNEQFF.

The chain has TRBV14 and TRBJ1-4, with TRBD1 matching 7 bases. The V segment lost 8 bases and the J segment 6 bases; nucleotides outside the gene matches: 12. Per the germline V gene, CDR1 is SGHDN and CDR2 is FVKESK. The CDR3 is 15 amino acids. In nucleotides, the CDR3 is TGTGCCAGCTCGACAGGGACCTTCGGGTATGAAAAACTGTTTTTT. Protein sequence: CASSTGTFGYEKLFF.

The chain uses TRBV7-8 and TRBJ1-2; the D is unclear. The CDR3 has 14 amino acids. Between the trimmed V and J ends, which lost 3 bases and 6 bases, there was a span of 14 bases. CDR1 SGHVS and CDR2 FQNEAQ come from the germline V gene. CDR3 sequence reads: CASSFNDRANGYTF. CDR3 nucleotides: TGTGCCAGCAGCTTCAATGACCGGGCCAATGGCTACACCTTC.

The gene calls are TRBV29-1 and TRBJ1-2; D is unresolved. The germline V gene has CDR1 SQVTM and CDR2 ANQGSEA. The CDR3 sequence is 13 residues long. V was pared by 2 bases and J by 1 base, with 8 bases between. CDR3 nucleotide sequence: TGCAGCGTTGAAAAGTTTCTTAACTATGGCTACACCTTC. Its translation: CSVEKFLNYGYTF.

The chain couples TRBV28 to TRBJ2-3; 8 positions match TRBD1. The V gene end was trimmed by 5 bases and the J gene end by 1 base; junction bases not matched to a gene: 5. Germline-derived CDR1 and CDR2 are MDHEN and SYDVKM. The CDR3 totals 15 residues. CDR3: CASSLTGGGTDTQYF. The CDR3, as DNA: TGTGCCAGCAGTCTAACAGGGGGTGGCACAGATACGCAGTATTTT.

This clone is a singleton in its sample. The rearrangement joins TRBV28 to TRBJ1-5; D not resolved. Germline assignment: CDR1 MDHEN and CDR2 SYDVKM. Deletions cut 4 bases from V and 3 bases from J, with 13 bases between. The CDR3 extends over 15 amino acids. CDR3 nucleotides: TGTGCCAGCAGTTCGGTCCCAGCACTCAATCAGCCCCAGCATTTT. Its translation: CASSSVPALNQPQHF.

This rearrangement joins TRBV2 to TRBJ1-1, with unresolved D. The CDR3 totals 14 residues. CDR1 and CDR2 (germline): SNHLY, FYNNEI. Between the trimmed V and J ends, which lost 7 bases and 0 bases, there was a span of 12 bases. CDR3 coding DNA: TGTGCCAGCATTTCAGACTACATGAACACTGAAGCTTTCTTT. Encoded protein: CASISDYMNTEAFF.

This clone turned up a few times. This CDR3 is CASSPLGDTQYF. The CDR3 bases are TGTGCCAGCAGCCCTCTAGGAGATACGCAGTATTTT. V is TRBV7-9 and J is TRBJ2-3; D gene ambiguous. Trimming removed 5 bases from V and 5 bases from J, with 8 bases in between. This CDR3 is built from 12 residues. Germline assignment: CDR1 SEHNR and CDR2 FQNEAQ (reference sequence).

The rearrangement joins TRBV19 to TRBJ1-3; no clear D gene. Germline values: CDR1 LNHDA, CDR2 SQIVND (reference sequence). The CDR3 is 14 amino acids. The V and J ends lost 3 bases and 2 bases respectively, with 8 bases between them. CDR3: CASSISRTGNTIYF. CDR3 bases: TGTGCCAGTAGTATTAGTCGAACTGGAAACACCATATATTTT.

This chain links TRBV6-1 with TRBJ2-7; D possibly uses TRBD1 or TRBD2 (5 bases each). In germline, CDR1 is MNHNS, CDR2 SASEGT. The CDR3 contains 16 residues. V lost 3 bases, J lost 3 bases, and 18 bases lay in between. CDR3 sequence: CASSDMMGVVDYEQYF. The CDR3 DNA reads TGTGCCAGCAGTGATATGATGGGGGTAGTAGACTACGAGCAGTACTTC.

The chain recombines TRBV15 with TRBJ1-2; tentative D call: TRBD1 (5 bases). CDR1 LNHNV and CDR2 YYDKDF come from the germline V gene (reference sequence). V was pared by 3 bases and J by 3 bases, with 11 bases between. This CDR3 is 14 amino acids long. The CDR3 region is CATSRGGEHYGYTF. CDR3 coding DNA: TGTGCCACCAGCAGGGGGGGGGAGCACTATGGCTACACCTTC.

Regarding this clone: The identical CDR3 is also encoded by other nucleotide sequences in the sample. V gene TRBV30 combines with J gene TRBJ1-2; unclear D gene. The CDR3 contains 12 residues. V lost 0 bases and J lost 8, with 10 bases in between. From germline, CDR1 is GTSNPN and CDR2 SVGIG (reference sequence). The CDR3 bases are TGTGCCTGGAGTGTACAGTCGGGAGGCTACACCTTC. The encoded protein is CAWSVQSGGYTF.